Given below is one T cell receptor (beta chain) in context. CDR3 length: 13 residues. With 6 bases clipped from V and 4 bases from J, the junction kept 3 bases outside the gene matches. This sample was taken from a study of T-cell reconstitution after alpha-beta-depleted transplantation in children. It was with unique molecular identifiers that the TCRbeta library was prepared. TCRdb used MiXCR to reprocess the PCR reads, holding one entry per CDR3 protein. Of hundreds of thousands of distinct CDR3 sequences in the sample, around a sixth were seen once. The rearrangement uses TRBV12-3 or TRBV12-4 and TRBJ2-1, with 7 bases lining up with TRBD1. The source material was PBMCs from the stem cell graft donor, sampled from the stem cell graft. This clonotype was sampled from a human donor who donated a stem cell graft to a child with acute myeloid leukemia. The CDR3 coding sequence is TGTGCCAGCAGCCGGGGACAGTACAATGAGCAGTTCTTC. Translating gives CASSRGQYNEQFF.